Below, 8 T cell receptor beta chains from the same sample are listed, as sequenced in a study of T cells in localized non-small cell lung cancer. Clones were sequenced by immunoSEQ multiplex PCR, and TCRdb holds only the in-frame ones, with some missing. The sample includes just under 2,000 clones, 15% to 25% of them seen just once. The sample consisted of lung tumor tissue, taken before any cancer treatment. The receptor set was obtained from a man between 40 and 70 years old with stage I lung adenocarcinoma.

Within the sample, this clone is large (0.1 to 1%). The V gene is TRBV19, the J gene TRBJ2-5, with D perhaps TRBD1 (5 bases). V lost 6 bases and J 5 bases, leaving 10 bases between the germline ends. Germline V gives CDR1 LNHDA, CDR2 SQIVND (reference sequence). The CDR3 sequence is 12 residues long. The CDR3 loop is CASRGARETQYF. CDR3 sequence (DNA): TGTGCCAGTAGAGGGGCGCGGGAGACCCAGTACTTC. Using reference TRBV19 and TRBJ2-5 for the parts outside the CDR3, the full variable domain is DGGITQSPKYLFRKEGQNVTLSCEQNLNHDAMYWYRQDPGQGLRLIYYSQIVNDFQKGDIAEGYSVSREKKESFPLTVTSAQKNPTAFYLCASRGARETQYFGPGTRLLVL.

The chain carries TRBV11-3 and TRBJ1-4, with 10 positions matching TRBD1. Trimming removed 3 bases from V and 8 bases from J; junction bases left unmatched: 6. Germline-derived CDR1 and CDR2 are SGHNT and YENEEA. CDR3 size: 15 residues. CDR3 region: CASSLTGGGEEKLFF. The CDR3 bases are TGTGCCAGCAGCTTGACAGGGGGCGGAGAGGAAAAACTGTTTTTT.

The chain uses TRBV14 and TRBJ2-1, with D perhaps matching TRBD1 (6 bases). This CDR3 comprises 12 residues. CDR1 and CDR2 from the germline V gene are SGHDN and FVKESK. V gave up 4 bases and J gave up 7 bases, with 8 bases separating them. The CDR3 bases are TGTGCCAGCAGCCCCCAGGGGAATGAGCAGTTCTTC. Its protein is CASSPQGNEQFF.

In this sample, this clone turned up a few times. The chain joins TRBV6-8 to TRBJ1-3; D is undetermined. The CDR3 length is 15 residues. V was trimmed by 5 bases and J by 1 base, leaving 12 bases between them. Germline CDR1 is MNHGY and CDR2 is SAAAGT. CDR3 sequence reads: CASSVLLGSGNTIYF. The CDR3 nucleotides are TGTGCCAGCAGTGTCTTACTCGGATCTGGAAACACCATATATTTT.

This clone occurred a few times. This chain links TRBV29-1 with TRBJ2-2, with 11 bases lining up with TRBD2. Germline lookup yields CDR1 SQVTM and CDR2 ANQGSEA. The CDR3 is 14 residues long. With V trimmed by 4 bases and J by 5 bases, 3 bases remained unmatched. The DNA of the CDR3 is TGCAGCGTTGCCGGGACTAGCGGAACCGGGGAGCTGTTTTTT. Translation gives CSVAGTSGTGELFF.

The V call is TRBV5-1, the J call TRBJ1-4; TRBD1 aligns across 9 bases. The CDR3 is 14 amino acids. Germline trimming cut 4 bases from V and 7 bases from J; bases unmatched to any gene: 5. The germline gives CDR1 SGHRS, CDR2 YFSETQ. The CDR3 DNA reads as TGCGCCAGCAGCCTGACAGGGGGGAGTGAAAAACTGTTTTTT. This translates into CASSLTGGSEKLFF.

This chain links TRBV7-2 with TRBJ1-6; TRBD1 might be the D (5 bases). The V end was cut by 4 bases, the J end by 7 bases, with 8 bases between. The CDR3 is made up of 13 amino acids. In germline, CDR1 is SGHTA, CDR2 FQGNSA. CDR3 in DNA: TGTGCCAGCAGCTCCCACAGGAATTCACCCCTCCACTTT. Protein: CASSSHRNSPLHF.

The chain joins TRBV5-1 to TRBJ2-7, with D maybe TRBD1 (6 bases). Germline V CDR1 and CDR2: SGHRS, YFSETQ. This CDR3 comprises 14 residues. The ends were cut back, 5 bases at V and 3 bases at J, with 15 bases in the middle. Here the CDR3 DNA reads TGCGCCAGCAGTAGGGACACCGGCATCTACGAGCAGTACTTC. It codes for CASSRDTGIYEQYF.